Listed below are T cell receptor beta chains from one sample, sequenced in a study of shared clonotypes between healthy human individuals. Data came from immunoSEQ multiplex PCR; TCRdb stores just in-frame clones and leaves some out. The profile covers millions of clones, with 85% to 95% appearing a single time and roughly 1% taken by the ten largest. Sequenced: naive CD8+ T cells sorted from blood. The origin of the receptors is a man aged 18 to 30 in good health. CDR3s include the opening cysteine and the closing phenylalanine or tryptophan. A D gene is named only where the DNA matches it firmly. Not every row has a clone size; where given, it reads once, few, many or a size class.

.	.	TRBV11-3	TRBJ2-3	CASSPSLLGGTDTQYF	TGTGCCAGCAGCCCGTCTCTTTTGGGAGGCACAGATACGCAGTATTTT
.	.	TRBV27	TRBJ1-5	CASSPVGAVWNQPQHF	TGTGCCAGCAGCCCAGTGGGTGCGGTGTGGAATCAGCCCCAGCATTTT
.	.	TRBV29-1	TRBJ2-1	CSVAWDEQFF	TGCAGCGTTGCCTGGGATGAGCAGTTCTTC
.	.	TRBV28	TRBJ2-3	CASSYSGLSTDTQYF	TGTGCCAGCAGCTATAGCGGACTCAGCACAGATACGCAGTATTTT
.	.	TRBV5-5	TRBJ2-5	CASSLVGGQETQYF	TGTGCCAGCAGCTTGGTTGGGGGGCAAGAGACCCAGTACTTC
TRBD2	.	TRBV30	TRBJ2-4	CAWSPRPASGRGIQYF	TGTGCCTGGAGCCCCCGCCCCGCTAGCGGGAGAGGCATTCAGTACTTC
.	.	TRBV6-1	TRBJ1-5	CASRGTESLNQPQHF	TGTGCCAGCAGGGGTACAGAATCCCTCAATCAGCCCCAGCATTTT
.	.	TRBV11-2	TRBJ2-7	CASSLSQVYEQYF	TGTGCCAGCAGCTTGAGCCAGGTCTACGAGCAGTACTTC
.	.	TRBV15	TRBJ2-3	CATSPGSRGTDTQYF	TGTGCCACCAGCCCCGGGAGCCGGGGCACAGATACGCAGTATTTT
.	.	TRBV4-3	TRBJ2-1	CASSQVRDYNEQFF	TGCGCCAGCAGCCAAGTCAGGGACTACAATGAGCAGTTCTTC
TRBD2	.	TRBV5-1	TRBJ2-7	CASSLGTSQTYEQYF	TGCGCCAGCAGCTTGGGGACTAGCCAAACCTACGAGCAGTACTTC
.	once	TRBV7-9	TRBJ1-2	CASSLGRDYGYTF	TGTGCCAGCAGCCTGGGCCGGGACTATGGCTACACCTTC
TRBD1	once	TRBV5-8	TRBJ1-5	CASSSGQGLLNQPQHF	TGTGCCAGCAGCTCGGGACAGGGACTCCTCAATCAGCCCCAGCATTTT
TRBD1	.	TRBV7-9	TRBJ1-1	CASSLEQGAPTEAFF	TGTGCCAGCAGCTTAGAACAGGGGGCGCCTACTGAAGCTTTCTTT
.	.	TRBV6-5	TRBJ2-3	CASSYRRDTSTDTQYF	TGTGCCAGCAGTTACCGCCGGGACACTAGCACAGATACGCAGTATTTT
.	.	TRBV6-5	TRBJ1-2	CASSLRAPDTYGYTF	TGTGCCAGCAGCCTCCGGGCTCCAGATACCTATGGCTACACCTTC
TRBD2	.	TRBV5-4	TRBJ2-3	CASSAGTSGKPDTQYF	TGTGCCAGCAGCGCCGGGACTAGCGGGAAACCAGATACGCAGTATTTT
.	.	TRBV9	TRBJ2-1	CASSPAGGAGNEQFF	TGTGCCAGCAGCCCGGCTGGTGGAGCGGGCAATGAGCAGTTCTTC